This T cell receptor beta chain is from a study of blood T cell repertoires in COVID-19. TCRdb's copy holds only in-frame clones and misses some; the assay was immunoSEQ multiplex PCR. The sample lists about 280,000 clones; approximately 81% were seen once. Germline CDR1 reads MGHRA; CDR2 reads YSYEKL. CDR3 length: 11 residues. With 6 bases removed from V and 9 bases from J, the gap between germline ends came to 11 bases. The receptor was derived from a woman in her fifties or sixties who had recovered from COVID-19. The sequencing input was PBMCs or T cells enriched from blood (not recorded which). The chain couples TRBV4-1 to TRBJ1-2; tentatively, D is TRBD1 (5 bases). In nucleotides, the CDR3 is TGCGCCAGCAGTCAAAGGGGAAGCTACACCTTC. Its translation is CASSQRGSYTF.